This is a list of T cell receptor beta chains from one sample in a study of control samples from healthy donors and cancer patients. Data came from immunoSEQ multiplex PCR; TCRdb stores just in-frame clones and leaves some out. In the table there are tens of thousands of clones, 88% of which are singletons. The specimen was blood. Source of these receptors: a woman aged 70 to 79 in good health. Each CDR3 is given with its conserved first and last residue. The order of the fields is CDR3 length, V gene, clone size, J gene, CDR3 protein. A row's size may be missing; if present it is once, few, many or a size class.

>18|TRBV6-2/TRBV6-3|-|TRBJ2-1
CASSSGTSGRASYNEQFF
>11|TRBV10-2|-|TRBJ2-3
CATGGSDTQYF
>14|TRBV12-5|-|TRBJ2-3
CASGPGLSTDTQYF
>16|TRBV29-1|-|TRBJ1-3
CSVAQAAGTTGNTIYF
>16|TRBV2|once|TRBJ1-6
CASSERTGGTGSPLHF
>15|TRBV5-1|-|TRBJ1-1
CASSDGQPTGAEAFF
>14|TRBV3-1/TRBV3-2|once|TRBJ1-2
CASSQQGQHYGYTF
>14|TRBV11-2|-|TRBJ2-7
CASSPGTSFGEQYF
>19|TRBV7-2|-|TRBJ1-1
CASSPSFGSGGGVNTEAFF
>15|TRBV5-4|-|TRBJ1-1
CASSFKLVQGAEAFF
>12|TRBV19|-|TRBJ1-1
CASSIGVSEAFF
>12|TRBV29-1|-|TRBJ2-2
CSVGKGTGELFF